This T cell receptor (beta chain) was documented in a study of spatial heterogeneity in lung cancer. Broader study findings: The counts of expanded TCRs, ubiquitous and regional, tracked ubiquitous and regional nonsynonymous mutations, respectively. Higher tumor mutation counts went along with higher counts of expanded intratumoral alpha and beta TCRs.

This clonotype was seen ten or more times. The antigen remains undetermined. Given a much more abundant clone one base away, this may be a read error. Because this beta chain is a stray read in a library intended to capture alpha chains, its abundance should not be given much weight. V was shortened by 6 bases and J by 10 bases, with 27 bases between the two germline ends. The CDR3 contains 15 residues. CDR1 and CDR2 from the germline V gene are DFQATT and SNEGSKA (reference sequence). A single record per CDR3 protein comes from TCRdb applying MiXCR to the 5' RACE reads. The table includes roughly 10,000 distinct CDR3 sequences, approximately 12% detected once. This sample's time point: sample taken at primary tumor resection. A total of over 70 untreated early-stage non-small cell lung cancer patients served as donors. Whole RNA came from tumor, nontumor lung or frozen PBMC and was sequenced without being sorted.

The chain links TRBV20-1 to TRBJ2-5; D possibly uses TRBD1 or TRBD2 (7 bases each). This clonotype was sampled from a male donor with early-stage non-small cell lung cancer. The sample here was lung tumor tissue, taken at surgery. In DNA, the CDR3 is TGCAGTGCCCTCCGGACAGGCGCGGGCAGGGGGGGCCAGTACTTC. The encoded protein is CSALRTGAGRGGQYF.